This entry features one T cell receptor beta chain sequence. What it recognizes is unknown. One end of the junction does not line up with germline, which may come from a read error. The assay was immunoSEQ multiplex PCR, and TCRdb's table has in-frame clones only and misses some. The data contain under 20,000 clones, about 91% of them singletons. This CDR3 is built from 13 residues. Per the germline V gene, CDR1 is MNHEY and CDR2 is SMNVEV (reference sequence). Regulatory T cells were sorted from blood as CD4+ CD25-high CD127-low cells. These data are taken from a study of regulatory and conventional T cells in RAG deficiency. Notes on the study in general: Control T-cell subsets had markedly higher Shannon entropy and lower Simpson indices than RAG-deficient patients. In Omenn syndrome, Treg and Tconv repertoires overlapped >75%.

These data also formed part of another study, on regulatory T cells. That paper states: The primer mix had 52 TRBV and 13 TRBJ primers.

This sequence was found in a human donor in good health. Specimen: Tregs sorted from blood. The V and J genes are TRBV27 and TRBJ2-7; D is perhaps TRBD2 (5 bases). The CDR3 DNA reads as TGTGCCAGCAGGGAGCTAGCTGCCTACAAGCAGTACTTC. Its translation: CASRELAAYKQYF.